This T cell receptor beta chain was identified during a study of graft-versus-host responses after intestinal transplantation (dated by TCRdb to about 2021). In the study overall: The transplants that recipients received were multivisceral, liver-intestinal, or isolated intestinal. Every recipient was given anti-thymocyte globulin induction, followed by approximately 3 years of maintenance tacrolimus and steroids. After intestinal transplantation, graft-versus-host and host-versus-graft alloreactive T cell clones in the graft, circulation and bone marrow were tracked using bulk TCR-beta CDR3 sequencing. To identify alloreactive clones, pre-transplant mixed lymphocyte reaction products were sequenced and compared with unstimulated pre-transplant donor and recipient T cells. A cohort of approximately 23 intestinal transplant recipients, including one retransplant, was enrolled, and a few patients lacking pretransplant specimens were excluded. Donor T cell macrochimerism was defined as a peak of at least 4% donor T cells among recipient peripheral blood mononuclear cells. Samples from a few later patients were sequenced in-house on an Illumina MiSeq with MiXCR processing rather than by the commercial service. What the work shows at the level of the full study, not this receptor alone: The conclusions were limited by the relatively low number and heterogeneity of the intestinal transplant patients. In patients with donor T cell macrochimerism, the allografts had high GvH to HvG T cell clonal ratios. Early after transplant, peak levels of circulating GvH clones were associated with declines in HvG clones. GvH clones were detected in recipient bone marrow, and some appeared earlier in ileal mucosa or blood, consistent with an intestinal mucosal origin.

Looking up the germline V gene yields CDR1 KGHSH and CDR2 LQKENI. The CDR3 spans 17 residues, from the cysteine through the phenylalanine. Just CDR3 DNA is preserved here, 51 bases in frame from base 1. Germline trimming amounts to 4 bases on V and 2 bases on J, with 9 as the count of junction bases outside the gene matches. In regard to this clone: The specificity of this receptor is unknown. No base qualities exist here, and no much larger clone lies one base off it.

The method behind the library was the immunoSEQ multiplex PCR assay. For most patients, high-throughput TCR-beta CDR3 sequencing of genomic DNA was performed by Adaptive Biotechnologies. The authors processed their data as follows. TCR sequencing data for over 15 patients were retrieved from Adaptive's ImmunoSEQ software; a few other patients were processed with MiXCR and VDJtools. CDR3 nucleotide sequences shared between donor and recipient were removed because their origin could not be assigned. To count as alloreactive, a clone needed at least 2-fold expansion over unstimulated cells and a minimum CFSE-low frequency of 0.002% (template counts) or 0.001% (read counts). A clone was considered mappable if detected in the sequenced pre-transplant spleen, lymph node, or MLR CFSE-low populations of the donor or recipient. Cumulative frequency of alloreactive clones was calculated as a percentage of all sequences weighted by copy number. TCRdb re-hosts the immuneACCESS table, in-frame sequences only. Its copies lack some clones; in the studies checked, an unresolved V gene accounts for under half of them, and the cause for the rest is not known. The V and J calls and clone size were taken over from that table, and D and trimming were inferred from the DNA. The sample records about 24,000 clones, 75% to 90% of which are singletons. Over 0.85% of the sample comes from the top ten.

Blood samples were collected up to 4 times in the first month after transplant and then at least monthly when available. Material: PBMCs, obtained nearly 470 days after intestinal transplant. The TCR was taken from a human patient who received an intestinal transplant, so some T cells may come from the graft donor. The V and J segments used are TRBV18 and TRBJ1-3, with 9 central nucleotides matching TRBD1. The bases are TGTGCCAGCTCACGGGTAGCCGGGACAGGGACTGGAAACACCATATATTTT. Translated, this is CASSRVAGTGTGNTIYF.